This TCR beta chain was sequenced for a study of a mutant IDH1 vaccine in newly diagnosed glioma. Study overall: Of treated patients, roughly 62% were men and 37.5% women, averaging around 44 years. Radiotherapy, temozolomide, or both had been given previously, and both were given to most. Study-level results: Detectable vaccine-induced immune responses arose in 80% to 95% of patients.

As to time point: baseline, week 1 (first vaccination visit). Treatment of the sample: pre-vaccination baseline after standard-of-care therapy. Measured with immunoSEQ multiplex PCR; TCRdb has only the in-frame clones, and not every one. The profile covers roughly 71,000 clones, with approximately 83% appearing a single time and about 3% taken by the ten largest. Germline V gene lookup returns CDR1 SGHRS and CDR2 YFSETQ. This CDR3 comprises 15 residues. The trim removed 4 bases at V and 0 bases at J, leaving 3 bases unmatched. The sample holds one count of this clone. Its antigen is unknown. The chain carries TRBV5-1 and TRBJ1-2; 10 positions match TRBD1. This specimen consisted of PBMCs, obtained from a glioma patient treated with radiotherapy, temozolomide or both. The source is a man younger than 45 with glioma. CDR3 bases: TGCGCCAGCAGCCCAGGGACAGGGGCTAACTATGGCTACACCTTC. Protein product: CASSPGTGANYGYTF.